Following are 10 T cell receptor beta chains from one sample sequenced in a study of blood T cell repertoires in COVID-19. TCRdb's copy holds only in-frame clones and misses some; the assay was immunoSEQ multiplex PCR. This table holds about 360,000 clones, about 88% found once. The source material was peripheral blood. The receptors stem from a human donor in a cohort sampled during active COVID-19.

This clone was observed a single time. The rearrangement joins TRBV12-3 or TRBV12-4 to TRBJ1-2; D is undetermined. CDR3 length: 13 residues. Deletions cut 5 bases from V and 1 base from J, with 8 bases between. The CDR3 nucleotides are TGTGCCAGCAGTCCAAATTTTAACTATGGCTACACCTTC. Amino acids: CASSPNFNYGYTF.

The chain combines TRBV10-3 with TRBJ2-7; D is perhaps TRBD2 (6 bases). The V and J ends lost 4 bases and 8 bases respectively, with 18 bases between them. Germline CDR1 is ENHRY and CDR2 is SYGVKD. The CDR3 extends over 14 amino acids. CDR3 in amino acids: CAISGGTLQSQQYF. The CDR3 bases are TGTGCCATCAGTGGCGGGACTCTCCAGAGCCAGCAGTACTTC.

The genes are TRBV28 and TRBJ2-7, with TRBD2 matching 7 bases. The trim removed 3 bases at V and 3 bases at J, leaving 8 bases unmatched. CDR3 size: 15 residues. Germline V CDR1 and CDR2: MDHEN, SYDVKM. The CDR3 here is CASSFPSRGSYEQYF. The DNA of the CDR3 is TGTGCCAGCAGTTTCCCCAGTCGCGGGAGCTACGAGCAGTACTTC.

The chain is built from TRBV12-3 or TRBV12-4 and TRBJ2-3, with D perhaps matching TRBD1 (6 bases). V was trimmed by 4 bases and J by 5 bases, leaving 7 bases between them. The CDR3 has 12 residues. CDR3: CASSYRVDTQYF. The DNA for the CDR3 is TGTGCCAGCAGTTACAGGGTAGATACGCAGTATTTT.

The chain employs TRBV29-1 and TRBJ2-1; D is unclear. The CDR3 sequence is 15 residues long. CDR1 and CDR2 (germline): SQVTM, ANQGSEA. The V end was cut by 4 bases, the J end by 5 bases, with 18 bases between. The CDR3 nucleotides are TGCAGCGTTGTTGACAATCCTGGTGTCGACAATGAGCAGTTCTTC. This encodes CSVVDNPGVDNEQFF.

The DNA of the CDR3 is TGTGCCAGCAGTGTTAAAGGGGACACTCCAGCGACCCAGTACTTC. Translating gives CASSVKGDTPATQYF. This chain joins TRBV2 and TRBJ2-5; tentative D call: TRBD1 (6 bases). CDR1 and CDR2 from the germline V gene are SNHLY and FYNNEI. This CDR3 region has 15 residues. V dropped 4 bases and J dropped 7 bases, with 19 bases sitting between them.

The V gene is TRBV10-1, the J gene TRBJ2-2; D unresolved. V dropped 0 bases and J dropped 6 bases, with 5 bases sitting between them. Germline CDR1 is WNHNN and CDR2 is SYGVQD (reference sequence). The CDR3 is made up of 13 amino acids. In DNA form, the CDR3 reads TGCGCCAGCAGTGAGTCTATAGCCGGGGAGCTGTTTTTT. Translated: CASSESIAGELFF.

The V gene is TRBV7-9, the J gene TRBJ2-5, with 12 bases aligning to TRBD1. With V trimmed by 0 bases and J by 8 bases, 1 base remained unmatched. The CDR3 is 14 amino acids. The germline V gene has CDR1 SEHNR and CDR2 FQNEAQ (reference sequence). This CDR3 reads CASSLAGQGATQYF. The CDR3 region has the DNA TGTGCCAGCAGCTTAGCGGGACAGGGGGCAACCCAGTACTTC.

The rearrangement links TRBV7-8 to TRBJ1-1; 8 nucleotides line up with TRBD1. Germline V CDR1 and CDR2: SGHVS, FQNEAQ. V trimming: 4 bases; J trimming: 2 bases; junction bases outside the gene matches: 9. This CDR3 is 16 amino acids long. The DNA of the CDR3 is TGTGCCAGCAGCTCCCAGGGGGCGAATATAAACACTGAAGCTTTCTTT. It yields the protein CASSSQGANINTEAFF.

CDR3: CASASIGVGDNEQFF. The CDR3 DNA follows: TGTGCCAGCGCGAGTATTGGGGTCGGGGACAATGAGCAGTTCTTC. This chain joins TRBV27 and TRBJ2-1, with D perhaps TRBD2 (5 bases). The CDR3 runs to 15 residues. Germline V gene sequence: CDR1 MNHEY, CDR2 SMNVEV (reference sequence). Trimming cost V 8 bases and J 5 bases, with 19 bases left between them.